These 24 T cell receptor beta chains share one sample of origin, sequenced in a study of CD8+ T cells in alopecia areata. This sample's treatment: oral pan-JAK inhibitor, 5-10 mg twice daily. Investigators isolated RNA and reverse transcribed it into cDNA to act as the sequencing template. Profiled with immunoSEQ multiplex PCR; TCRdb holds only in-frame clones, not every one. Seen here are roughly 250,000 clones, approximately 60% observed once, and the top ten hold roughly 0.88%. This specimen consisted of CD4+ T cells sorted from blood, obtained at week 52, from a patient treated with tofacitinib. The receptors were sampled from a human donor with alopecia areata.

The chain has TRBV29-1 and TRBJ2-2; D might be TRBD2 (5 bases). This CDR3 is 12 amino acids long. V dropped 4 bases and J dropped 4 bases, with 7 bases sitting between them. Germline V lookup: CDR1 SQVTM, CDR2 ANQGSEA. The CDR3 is CSVGGPTGELFF. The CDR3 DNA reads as TGCAGCGTTGGAGGGCCCACCGGGGAGCTGTTTTTT.

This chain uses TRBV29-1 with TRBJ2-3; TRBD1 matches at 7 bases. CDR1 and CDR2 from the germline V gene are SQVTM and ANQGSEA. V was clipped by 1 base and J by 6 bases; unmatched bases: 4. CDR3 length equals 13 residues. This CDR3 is CSVEGHRGDTQYF. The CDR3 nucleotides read TGCAGCGTTGAAGGCCACAGGGGCGATACGCAGTATTTT.

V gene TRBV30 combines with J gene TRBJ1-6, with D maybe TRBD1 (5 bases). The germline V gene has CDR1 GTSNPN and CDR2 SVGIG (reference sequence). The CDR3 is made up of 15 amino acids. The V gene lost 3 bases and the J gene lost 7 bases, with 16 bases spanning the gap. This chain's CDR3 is CAWRGTARGNSPLHF. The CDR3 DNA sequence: TGTGCCTGGAGAGGGACCGCCCGGGGAAATTCACCCCTCCACTTT.

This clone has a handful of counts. CDR3 coding DNA: TGTGCCAGCAGCCAAGTGGTTTCCTACAATGAGCAGTTCTTC. This encodes CASSQVVSYNEQFF. The genes are TRBV14 and TRBJ2-1; no reliable D call. The length of the CDR3 is 14 residues. The germline CDR1 and CDR2 sequences are SGHDN and FVKESK. Trimming removed 1 base from V and 1 base from J, with 5 bases in between.

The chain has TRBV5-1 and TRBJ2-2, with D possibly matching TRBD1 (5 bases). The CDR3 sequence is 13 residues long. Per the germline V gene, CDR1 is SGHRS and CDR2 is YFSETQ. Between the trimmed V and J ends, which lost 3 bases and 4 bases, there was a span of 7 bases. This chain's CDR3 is CASSYDSTGELFF. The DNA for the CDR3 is TGCGCCAGCAGCTACGACAGCACCGGGGAGCTGTTTTTT.

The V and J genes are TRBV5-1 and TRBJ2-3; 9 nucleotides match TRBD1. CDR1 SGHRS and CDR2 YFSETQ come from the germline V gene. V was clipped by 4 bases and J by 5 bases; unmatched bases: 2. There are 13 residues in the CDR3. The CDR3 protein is CASSGQGIDTQYF. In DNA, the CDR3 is TGCGCCAGCAGCGGACAGGGGATAGATACGCAGTATTTT.

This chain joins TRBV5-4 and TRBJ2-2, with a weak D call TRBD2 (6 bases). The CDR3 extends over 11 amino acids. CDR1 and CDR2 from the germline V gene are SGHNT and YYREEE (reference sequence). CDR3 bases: TGTGTGGCGGAGGGCACCGGGGAGCTGTTTTTT. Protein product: CVAEGTGELFF.

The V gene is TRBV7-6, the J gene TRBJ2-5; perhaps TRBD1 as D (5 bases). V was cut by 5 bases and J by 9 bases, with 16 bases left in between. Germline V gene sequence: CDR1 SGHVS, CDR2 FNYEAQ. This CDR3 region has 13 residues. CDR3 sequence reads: CASSLDPQGAQYF. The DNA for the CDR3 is TGTGCCAGCAGCCTTGATCCCCAAGGGGCCCAGTACTTC. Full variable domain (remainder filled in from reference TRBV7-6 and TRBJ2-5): GAGVSQSPRYKVTKRGQDVALRCDPISGHVSLYWYRQALGQGPEFLTYFNYEAQQDKSGLPNDRFSAERPEGSISTLTIQRTEQRDSAMYRCASSLDPQGAQYFGPGTRLLVL.

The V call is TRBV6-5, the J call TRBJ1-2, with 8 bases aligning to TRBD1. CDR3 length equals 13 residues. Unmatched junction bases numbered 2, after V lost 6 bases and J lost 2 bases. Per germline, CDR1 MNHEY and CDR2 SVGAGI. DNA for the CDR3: TGTGCCAGCAGGGGACAGGAGAACTATGGCTACACCTTC. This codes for CASRGQENYGYTF.

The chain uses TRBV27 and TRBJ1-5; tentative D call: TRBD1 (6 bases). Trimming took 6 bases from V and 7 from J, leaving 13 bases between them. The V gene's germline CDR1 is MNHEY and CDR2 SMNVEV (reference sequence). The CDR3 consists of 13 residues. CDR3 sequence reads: CASRIDRYQPQHF. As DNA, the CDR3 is TGTGCCAGCAGAATAGACAGGTACCAGCCCCAGCATTTT.

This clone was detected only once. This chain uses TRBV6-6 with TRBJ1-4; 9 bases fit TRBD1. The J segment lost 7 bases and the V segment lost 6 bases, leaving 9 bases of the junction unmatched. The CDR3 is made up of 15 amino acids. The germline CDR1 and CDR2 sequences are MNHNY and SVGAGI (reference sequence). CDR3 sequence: CASRGQGRGTEKLFF. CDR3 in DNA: TGTGCCAGCAGGGGACAGGGTAGGGGGACTGAAAAACTGTTTTTT.

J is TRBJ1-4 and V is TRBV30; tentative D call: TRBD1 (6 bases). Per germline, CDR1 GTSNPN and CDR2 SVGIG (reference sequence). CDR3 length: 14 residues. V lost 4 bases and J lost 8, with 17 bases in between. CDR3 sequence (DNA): TGTGCCTGGACCCAAACCGGGGGGCAGGAAAAACTGTTTTTT. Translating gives CAWTQTGGQEKLFF.

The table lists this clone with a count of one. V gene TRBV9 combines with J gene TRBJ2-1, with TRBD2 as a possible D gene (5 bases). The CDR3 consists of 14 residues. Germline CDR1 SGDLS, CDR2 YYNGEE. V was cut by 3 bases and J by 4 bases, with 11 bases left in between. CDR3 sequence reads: CASSDLDFYNEQFF. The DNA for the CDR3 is TGTGCCAGCAGCGATCTGGACTTTTACAATGAGCAGTTCTTC.

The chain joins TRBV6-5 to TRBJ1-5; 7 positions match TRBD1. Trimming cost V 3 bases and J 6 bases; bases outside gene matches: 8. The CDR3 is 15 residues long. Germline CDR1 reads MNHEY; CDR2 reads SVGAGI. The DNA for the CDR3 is TGTGCCAGCAGTTATCAGGGGGGTGGTGGTCAGCCCCAGCATTTT. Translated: CASSYQGGGGQPQHF.

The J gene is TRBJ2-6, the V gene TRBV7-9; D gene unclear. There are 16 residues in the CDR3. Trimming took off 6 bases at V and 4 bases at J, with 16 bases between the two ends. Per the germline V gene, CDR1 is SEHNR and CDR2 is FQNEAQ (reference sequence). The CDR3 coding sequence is TGTGCCAGCAGAAACCCTACCAGAGGAGGGGCCAACGTCCTGACTTTC. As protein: CASRNPTRGGANVLTF.

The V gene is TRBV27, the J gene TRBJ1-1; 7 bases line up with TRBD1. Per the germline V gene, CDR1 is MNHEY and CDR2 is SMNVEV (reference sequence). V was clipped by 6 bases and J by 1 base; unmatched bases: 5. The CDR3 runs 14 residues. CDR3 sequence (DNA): TGTGCCAGCAGCCACCGGACAGGGAACACTGAAGCTTTCTTT. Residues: CASSHRTGNTEAFF.

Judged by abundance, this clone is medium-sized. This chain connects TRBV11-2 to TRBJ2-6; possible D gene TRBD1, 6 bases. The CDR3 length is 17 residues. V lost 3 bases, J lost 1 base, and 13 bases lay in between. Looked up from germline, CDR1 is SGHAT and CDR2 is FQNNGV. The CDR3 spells CASSFGQPVSGANVLTF. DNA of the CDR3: TGTGCCAGCAGCTTTGGACAGCCTGTGTCTGGGGCCAACGTCCTGACTTTC. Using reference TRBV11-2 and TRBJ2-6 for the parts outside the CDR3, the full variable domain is EAGVAQSPRYKIIEKRQSVAFWCNPISGHATLYWYQQILGQGPKLLIQFQNNGVVDDSQLPKDRFSAERLKGVDSTLKIQPAKLEDSAVYLCASSFGQPVSGANVLTFGAGSRLTVL.

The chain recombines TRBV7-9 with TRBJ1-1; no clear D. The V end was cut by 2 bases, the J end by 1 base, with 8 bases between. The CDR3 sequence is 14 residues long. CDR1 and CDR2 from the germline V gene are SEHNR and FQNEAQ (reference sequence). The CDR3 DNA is TGTGCCAGCAGCTTATTCGTGGAGAACACTGAAGCTTTCTTT. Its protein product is CASSLFVENTEAFF.

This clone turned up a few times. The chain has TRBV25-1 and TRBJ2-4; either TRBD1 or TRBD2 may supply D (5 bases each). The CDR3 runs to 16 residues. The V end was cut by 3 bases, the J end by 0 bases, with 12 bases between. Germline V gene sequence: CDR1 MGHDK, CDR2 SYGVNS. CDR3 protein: CASSEFGGIAKNIQYF. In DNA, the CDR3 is TGTGCCAGCAGTGAGTTTGGGGGAATAGCCAAAAACATTCAGTACTTC.

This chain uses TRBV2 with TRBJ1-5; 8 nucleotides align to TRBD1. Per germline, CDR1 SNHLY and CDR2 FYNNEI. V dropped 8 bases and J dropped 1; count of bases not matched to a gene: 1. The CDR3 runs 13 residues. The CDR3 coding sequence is TGTGCCAGCTGGACAGGGAGCAATCAGCCCCAGCATTTT. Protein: CASWTGSNQPQHF.

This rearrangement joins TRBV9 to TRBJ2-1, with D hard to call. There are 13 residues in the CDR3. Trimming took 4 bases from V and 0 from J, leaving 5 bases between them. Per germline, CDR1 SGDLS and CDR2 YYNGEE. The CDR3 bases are TGTGCCAGCAGCCAAGACTCCTACAATGAGCAGTTCTTC. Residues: CASSQDSYNEQFF.

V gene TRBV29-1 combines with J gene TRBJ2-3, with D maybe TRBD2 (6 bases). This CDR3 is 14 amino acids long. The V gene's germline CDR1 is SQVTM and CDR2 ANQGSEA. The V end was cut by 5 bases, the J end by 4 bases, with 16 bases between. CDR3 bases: TGCAGCGTTTCTATTCGCGGGGCCTCAGATACGCAGTATTTT. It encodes CSVSIRGASDTQYF.

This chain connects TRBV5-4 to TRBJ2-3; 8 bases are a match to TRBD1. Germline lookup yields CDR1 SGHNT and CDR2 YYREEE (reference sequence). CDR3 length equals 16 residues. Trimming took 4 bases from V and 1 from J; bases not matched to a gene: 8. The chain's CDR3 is CASSIDPGQGTDTQYF. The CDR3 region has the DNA TGTGCCAGCAGCATCGATCCGGGACAGGGCACAGATACGCAGTATTTT.

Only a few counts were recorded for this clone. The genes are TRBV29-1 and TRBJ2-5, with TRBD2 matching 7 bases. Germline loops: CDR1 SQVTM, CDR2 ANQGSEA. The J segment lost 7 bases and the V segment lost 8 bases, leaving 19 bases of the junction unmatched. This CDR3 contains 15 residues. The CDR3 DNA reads TGCAGCTTATCCTCCCAGCCGAACACGGGGGGGACCCAGTACTTC. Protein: CSLSSQPNTGGTQYF. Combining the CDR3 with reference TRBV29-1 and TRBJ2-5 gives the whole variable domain SAVISQKPSRDICQRGTSLTIQCQVDSQVTMMFWYRQQPGQSLTLIATANQGSEATYESGFVIDKFPISRPNLTFSTLTVSNMSPEDSSIYLCSLSSQPNTGGTQYFGPGTRLLVL.